The 21 T cell receptor beta chains below were found in one sample sequenced in a study of blood T cell repertoires in COVID-19 (TCRdb year 2020). The library was produced with the immunoSEQ multiplex PCR assay. TCRdb mirrors the immuneACCESS table, restricted to in-frame sequences. Some clones are absent from its copies; in checked studies, under half trace to an unresolved V gene, and the reason for the others is unknown. The sample table shows 350,000 to 450,000 clones, and around 85% are seen once. Roughly 3.6% of the sample comes from the top ten. The sample comprised peripheral blood. These receptors originate from a young woman with acute or convalescent COVID-19.

For this clone: An end of the junction differs from the germline gene, which may be a read error. The rearrangement uses TRBV30 and TRBJ2-3; 13 bases agree with TRBD2. Per the germline V gene, CDR1 is GTSNPN and CDR2 is SVGIG (reference sequence). The CDR3 is made up of 14 amino acids. CDR3 sequence reads: CAWQLAGGTGTQYF. CDR3 DNA sequence: TGTGCCTGGCAACTAGCGGGGGGGACAGGTACGCAGTATTTT.

This rearrangement joins TRBV5-1 to TRBJ1-4, with 7 bases aligning to TRBD1. With 0 bases clipped from V and 7 bases from J, the junction kept 6 bases outside the gene matches. Germline V gene data show CDR1 as SGHRS and CDR2 as YFSETQ. CDR3 size: 15 residues. Written as DNA, the CDR3 is TGCGCCAGCAGCTTGGAGGGACAGCCTTTTGAAAAACTGTTTTTT. It specifies CASSLEGQPFEKLFF.

The chain couples TRBV9 to TRBJ2-3; 7 nucleotides agree with TRBD2. V shed 5 bases, J shed 7 bases, and the junction held 10 bases outside the gene matches. Germline CDR1 reads SGDLS; CDR2 reads YYNGEE. The CDR3 covers 14 residues. The chain's CDR3 is CASRGSGTGNTQYF. In nucleotides, the CDR3 is TGTGCCAGCAGGGGGAGCGGGACTGGTAATACGCAGTATTTT.

This clone came up many times. This rearrangement joins TRBV6-5 to TRBJ1-2, with D tentatively TRBD1 (5 bases). Trimming stripped 6 bases from V and 7 bases from J, with 15 bases between. This CDR3 contains 13 residues. Germline V gene sequence: CDR1 MNHEY, CDR2 SVGAGI. CDR3 nucleotides: TGTGCCAGCAGCCTAATTGACAGCGCTGGCTACACCTTC. As protein: CASSLIDSAGYTF.

This chain joins TRBV19 and TRBJ1-1, with a possible D match to TRBD1 (6 bases). The V and J ends lost 5 bases and 6 bases respectively, with 25 bases between them. Per the germline V gene, CDR1 is LNHDA and CDR2 is SQIVND (reference sequence). The length of the CDR3 is 17 residues. The CDR3 reads CASSPRGSWSGNSEAFF. Written as DNA, the CDR3 is TGTGCCAGTAGTCCAAGGGGGTCCTGGTCGGGAAATTCTGAAGCTTTCTTT.

This chain joins TRBV19 and TRBJ2-1; D gene uncertain. The CDR3 has 13 residues. V lost 6 bases and J 10 bases, leaving 16 bases between the germline ends. Germline V CDR1 and CDR2: LNHDA, SQIVND (reference sequence). Here the CDR3 reads CASRDTLTSEQFF. The CDR3 region has the DNA TGTGCCAGTAGAGACACTTTAACCAGCGAGCAGTTCTTC.

The chain joins TRBV24-1 to TRBJ1-4; 7 positions agree with TRBD1. Germline loops: CDR1 KGHDR, CDR2 SFDVKD. J gave up 6 bases and V 6 bases, and 3 bases lay outside the gene matches. The CDR3 runs 13 residues. The CDR3 sequence is CATSLTGYEKLFF. The CDR3 DNA sequence: TGTGCCACCAGTCTGACAGGGTATGAAAAACTGTTTTTT.

The rearrangement links TRBV14 to TRBJ1-1; D not resolved. The germline V gene encodes CDR1 SGHDN and CDR2 FVKESK. The length of the CDR3 is 13 residues. Trimming cost V 0 bases and J 12 bases, with 14 bases left between them. In DNA, the CDR3 is TGTGCCAGCAGCCAAGAGGGCAGGCGTTTGACTTTCTTT. This translates into CASSQEGRRLTFF. The whole variable domain, filled in from reference TRBV14 and TRBJ1-1, reads EAGVTQFPSHSVIEKGQTVTLRCDPISGHDNLYWYRRVMGKEIKFLLHFVKESKQDESGMPNNRFLAERTGGTYSTLKVQPAELEDSGVYFCASSQEGRRLTFFGQGTRLTVV.

This chain uses TRBV9 with TRBJ2-1; maybe TRBD2 (6 bases). V lost 4 bases, J lost 2 bases, and 13 bases lay in between. The CDR3 sequence is 15 residues long. Germline CDR1 and CDR2: SGDLS and YYNGEE. The CDR3: CASSLGLSTYNEQFF. CDR3 coding DNA: TGTGCCAGCAGCCTCGGACTATCAACCTACAATGAGCAGTTCTTC.

This clone turned up a few times. The chain is built from TRBV9 and TRBJ1-5, with 7 bases aligning to TRBD1. Per germline, CDR1 SGDLS and CDR2 YYNGEE. The V segment lost 2 bases and the J segment 3 bases; nucleotides outside the gene matches: 5. The CDR3 is made up of 15 amino acids. CDR3 sequence reads: CASSVSGTVNQPQHF. The DNA of the CDR3 is TGTGCCAGCAGCGTTTCCGGGACAGTCAATCAGCCCCAGCATTTT.

This clone is a singleton in its sample. The rearrangement uses TRBV7-9 and TRBJ1-4; perhaps TRBD1 as D (6 bases). In germline, CDR1 is SEHNR, CDR2 FQNEAQ (reference sequence). V was clipped by 10 bases and J by 6 bases, with 21 bases between them. The CDR3 has 15 residues. The CDR3 here is CATRGGDGYDEKLFF. The CDR3 DNA reads as TGTGCCACTAGGGGGGGTGACGGATATGATGAAAAACTGTTTTTT.

The rearrangement uses TRBV21-1 and TRBJ1-2; TRBD1 is taken as the D call from the table, unchecked against the DNA. TRBV21-1 is flagged as a pseudogene. The CDR3 loop spans 14 amino acids. The CDR3 protein is CASSKGQTNYGYTF. The CDR3 region has the DNA TGTGCCAGCAGCAAAGGACAGACCAACTATGGCTACACCTTC.

This clone was detected only once. J is TRBJ1-1 and V is TRBV5-1, with D uncertain. Trimming stripped 4 bases from V and 1 base from J, with 8 bases between. This CDR3 comprises 13 residues. Germline CDR1 reads SGHRS; CDR2 reads YFSETQ. DNA for the CDR3: TGCGCCAGCAGCATCTCAGAGAACACTGAAGCTTTCTTT. It is translated as CASSISENTEAFF.

The V call is TRBV27, the J call TRBJ1-1; D gene uncertain. The V and J ends lost 2 bases and 4 bases respectively, with 11 bases between them. The CDR3 loop spans 14 amino acids. The germline V gene encodes CDR1 MNHEY and CDR2 SMNVEV (reference sequence). The CDR3 region has the DNA TGTGCCAGCAGTTTAAAGGCAGCGGGCACTGAAGCTTTCTTT. Amino acid sequence: CASSLKAAGTEAFF.

This clone was picked up one time. Other nucleotide sequences from this sample produce the same CDR3. The chain has TRBV19 and TRBJ1-1; D gene ambiguous. The CDR3 loop spans 12 amino acids. Trimming removed 4 bases at V and 4 bases at J, with 7 bases between. CDR1 is LNHDA, CDR2 SQIVND, per germline (reference sequence). The CDR3 nucleotides read TGTGCCAGTAGTACGCGTGGCACTGAAGCTTTCTTT. Translation: CASSTRGTEAFF. Full variable domain (missing parts from reference TRBV19 and TRBJ1-1): DGGITQSPKYLFRKEGQNVTLSCEQNLNHDAMYWYRQDPGQGLRLIYYSQIVNDFQKGDIAEGYSVSREKKESFPLTVTSAQKNPTAFYLCASSTRGTEAFFGQGTRLTVV.

This clone appeared once. The genes are TRBV6-6 and TRBJ1-4; the D gene is possibly TRBD1 (6 bases). V lost 4 bases, J lost 4 bases, and 10 bases lay in between. CDR3 length: 14 amino acids. Germline V CDR1 and CDR2: MNHNY, SVGAGI (reference sequence). CDR3 bases: TGTGCCAGCAGTTCCGGACAGAGTAATGAAAAACTGTTTTTT. It encodes CASSSGQSNEKLFF.

This sequence joins TRBV28 and TRBJ1-2; perhaps TRBD1 as D (5 bases). The CDR3 contains 15 residues. Germline V CDR1 and CDR2: MDHEN, SYDVKM. Between the trimmed V and J ends, which lost 9 bases and 7 bases, there was a span of 24 bases. In DNA, the CDR3 is TGTGCCAGTAGCTTAGCGATGGGAGGGGAGTCTGGCTACACCTTC. Its protein is CASSLAMGGESGYTF.

The chain combines TRBV12-3 or TRBV12-4 with TRBJ1-2, with 8 positions matching TRBD1. After removal of 5 bases from V and 5 bases from J, the junction contained 4 bases not matched to a gene. The CDR3 spans 13 residues. The CDR3 reads CASSLTGAYGYTF. The CDR3, as DNA: TGTGCCAGCAGTCTGACAGGGGCGTATGGCTACACCTTC.

The chain employs TRBV7-6 and TRBJ1-1, with 8 bases identical to TRBD1. The CDR3 extends over 14 amino acids. Germline values: CDR1 SGHVS, CDR2 FNYEAQ. The V segment lost 5 bases and the J segment 1 base; nucleotides outside the gene matches: 3. CDR3: CASSKGTGNTEAFF. In DNA, the CDR3 is TGTGCCAGCAGCAAAGGGACAGGGAACACTGAAGCTTTCTTT.

The chain uses TRBV2 and TRBJ1-6, with 7 bases that match TRBD1. This CDR3 comprises 16 residues. J was trimmed by 3 bases and V by 5 bases; bases with no gene match: 7. In germline, CDR1 is SNHLY, CDR2 FYNNEI. The CDR3 reads CASSFTGTDYNSPLHF. DNA for the CDR3: TGTGCCAGCAGTTTTACCGGGACAGACTATAATTCACCCCTCCACTTT.

The sample holds one count of this clone. The chain is built from TRBV28 and TRBJ1-4; TRBD1 matches 7 bases. The J segment lost 3 bases and the V segment lost 6 bases, leaving 10 bases of the junction unmatched. Germline CDR1 and CDR2: MDHEN and SYDVKM. The length of the CDR3 is 16 residues. The CDR3 spells CASSLGQVVANEKLFF. The CDR3 region has the DNA TGTGCCAGCAGCCTAGGACAGGTAGTGGCTAATGAAAAACTGTTTTTT.